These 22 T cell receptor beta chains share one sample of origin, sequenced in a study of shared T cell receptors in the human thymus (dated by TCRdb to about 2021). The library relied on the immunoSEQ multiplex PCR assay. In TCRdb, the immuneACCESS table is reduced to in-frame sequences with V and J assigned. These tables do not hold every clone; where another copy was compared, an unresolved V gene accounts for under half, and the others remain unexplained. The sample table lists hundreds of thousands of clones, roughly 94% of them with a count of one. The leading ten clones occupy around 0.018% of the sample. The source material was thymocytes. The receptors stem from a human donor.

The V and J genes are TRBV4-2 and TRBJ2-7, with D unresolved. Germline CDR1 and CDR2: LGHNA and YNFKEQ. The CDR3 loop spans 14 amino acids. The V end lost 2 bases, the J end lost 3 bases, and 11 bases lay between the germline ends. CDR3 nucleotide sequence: TGTGCCAGCAGCCAAAGGGTATCTTTCTACGAGCAGTACTTC. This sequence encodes CASSQRVSFYEQYF.

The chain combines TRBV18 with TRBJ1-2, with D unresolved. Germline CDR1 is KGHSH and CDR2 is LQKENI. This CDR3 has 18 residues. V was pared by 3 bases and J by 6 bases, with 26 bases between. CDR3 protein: CASSPKLGGQRLENGYTF. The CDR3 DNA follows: TGTGCCAGCTCACCGAAACTAGGTGGGCAGCGTCTGGAGAATGGCTACACCTTC.

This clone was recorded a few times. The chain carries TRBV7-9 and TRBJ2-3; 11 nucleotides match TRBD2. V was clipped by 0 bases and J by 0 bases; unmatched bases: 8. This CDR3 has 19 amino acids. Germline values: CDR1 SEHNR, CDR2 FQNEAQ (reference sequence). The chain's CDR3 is CASSLAKSSGRRSTDTQYF. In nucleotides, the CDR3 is TGTGCCAGCAGCTTAGCGAAGTCTAGCGGGAGGCGGAGCACAGATACGCAGTATTTT.

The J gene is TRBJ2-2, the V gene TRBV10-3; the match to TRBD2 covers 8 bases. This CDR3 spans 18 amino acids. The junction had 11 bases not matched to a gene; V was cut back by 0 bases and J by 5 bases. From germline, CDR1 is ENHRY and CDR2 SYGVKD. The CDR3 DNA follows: TGTGCCATCAGTGAGTCCCCCGGGACTAGAGGGGGTACCGGGGAGCTGTTTTTT. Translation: CAISESPGTRGGTGELFF.

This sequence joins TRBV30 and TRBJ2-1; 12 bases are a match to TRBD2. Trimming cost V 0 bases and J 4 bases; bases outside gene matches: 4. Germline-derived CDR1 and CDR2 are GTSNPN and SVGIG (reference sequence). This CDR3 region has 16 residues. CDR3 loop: CAWSVGLAGGYNEQFF. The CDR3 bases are TGTGCCTGGAGTGTAGGGCTAGCGGGAGGGTACAATGAGCAGTTCTTC.

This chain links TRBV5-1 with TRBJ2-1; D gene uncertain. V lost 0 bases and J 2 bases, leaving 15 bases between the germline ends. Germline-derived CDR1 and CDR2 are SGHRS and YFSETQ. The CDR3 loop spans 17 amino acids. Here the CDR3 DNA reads TGCGCCAGCAGCTTGGAAGATAGCTTTCCAGCCTACAATGAGCAGTTCTTC. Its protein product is CASSLEDSFPAYNEQFF.

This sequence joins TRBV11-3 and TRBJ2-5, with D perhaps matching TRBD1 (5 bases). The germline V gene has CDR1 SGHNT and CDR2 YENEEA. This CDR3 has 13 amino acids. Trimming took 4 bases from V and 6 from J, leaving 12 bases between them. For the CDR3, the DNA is TGTGCCAGCAGCTCTAGTGACAGTCAGACCCAGTACTTC. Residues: CASSSSDSQTQYF.

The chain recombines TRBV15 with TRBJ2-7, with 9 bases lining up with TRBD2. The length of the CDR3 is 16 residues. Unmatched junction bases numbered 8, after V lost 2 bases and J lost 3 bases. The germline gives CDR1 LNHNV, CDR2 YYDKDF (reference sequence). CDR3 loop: CATSRQGLANFYEQYF. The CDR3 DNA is TGTGCCACCAGCAGACAAGGACTAGCGAATTTCTACGAGCAGTACTTC. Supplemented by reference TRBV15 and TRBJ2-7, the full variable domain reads DAMVIQNPRYQVTQFGKPVTLSCSQTLNHNVMYWYQQKSSQAPKLLFHYYDKDFNNEADTPDNFQSRRPNTSFCFLDIRSPGLGDTAMYLCATSRQGLANFYEQYFGPGTRLTVT.

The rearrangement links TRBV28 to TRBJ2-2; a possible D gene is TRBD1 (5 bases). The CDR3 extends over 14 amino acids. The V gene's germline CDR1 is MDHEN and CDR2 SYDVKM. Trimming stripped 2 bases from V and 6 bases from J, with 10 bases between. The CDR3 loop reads CASSLRPGPGELFF. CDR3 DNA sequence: TGTGCCAGCAGTTTACGCCCAGGGCCCGGGGAGCTGTTTTTT. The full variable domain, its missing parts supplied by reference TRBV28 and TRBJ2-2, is DVKVTQSSRYLVKRTGEKVFLECVQDMDHENMFWYRQDPGLGLRLIYFSYDVKMKEKGDIPEGYSVSREKKERFSLILESASTNQTSMYLCASSLRPGPGELFFGEGSRLTVL.

The CDR3 bases are TGTGCCAGCGCCCTGATAGCGGGGCACAATGAGCAGTTCTTC. It is translated as CASALIAGHNEQFF. The V gene is TRBV6-5, the J gene TRBJ2-1, with 8 bases identical to TRBD2. CDR1 is MNHEY and CDR2 is SVGAGI in the germline V gene. Germline trimming cut 8 bases from V and 5 bases from J; bases unmatched to any gene: 8. The CDR3 has 14 amino acids.

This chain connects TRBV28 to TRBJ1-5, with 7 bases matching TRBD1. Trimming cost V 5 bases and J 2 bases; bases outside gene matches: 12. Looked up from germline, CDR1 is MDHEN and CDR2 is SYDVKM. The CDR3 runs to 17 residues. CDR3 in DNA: TGTGCCAGCAGTATAGGGGGCCCAAGAGGGGGCAATCAGCCCCAGCATTTT. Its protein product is CASSIGGPRGGNQPQHF.

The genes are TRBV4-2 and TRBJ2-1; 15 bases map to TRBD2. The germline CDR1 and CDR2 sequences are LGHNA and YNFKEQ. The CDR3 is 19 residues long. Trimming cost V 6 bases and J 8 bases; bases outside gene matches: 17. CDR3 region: CASSTIGTSGGTMRDEQFF. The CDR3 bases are TGTGCCAGCAGTACAATTGGGACTAGCGGGGGGACGATGAGGGATGAGCAGTTCTTC.

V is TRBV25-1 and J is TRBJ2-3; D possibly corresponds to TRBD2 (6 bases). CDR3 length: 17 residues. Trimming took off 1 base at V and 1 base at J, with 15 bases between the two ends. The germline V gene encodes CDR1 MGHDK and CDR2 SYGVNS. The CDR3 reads CASSESMRKRGTDTQYF. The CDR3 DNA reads TGTGCCAGCAGTGAATCGATGCGGAAGCGGGGCACAGATACGCAGTATTTT.

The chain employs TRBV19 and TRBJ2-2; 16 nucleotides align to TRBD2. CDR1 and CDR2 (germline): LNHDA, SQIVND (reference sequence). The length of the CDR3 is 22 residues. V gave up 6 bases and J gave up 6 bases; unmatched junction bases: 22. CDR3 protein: CASSYPGTSGRAGMWPPGELFF. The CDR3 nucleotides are TGTGCCAGTAGCTATCCCGGGACTAGCGGGAGGGCCGGAATGTGGCCCCCCGGGGAGCTGTTTTTT.

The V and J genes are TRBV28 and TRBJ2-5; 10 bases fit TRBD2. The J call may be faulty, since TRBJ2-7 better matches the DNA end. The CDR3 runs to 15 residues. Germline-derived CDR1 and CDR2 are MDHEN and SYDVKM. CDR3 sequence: CASSTSGDGGYEQYF. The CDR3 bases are TGTGCCAGCAGTACTAGCGGGGACGGCGGGTACGAGCAGTACTTC.

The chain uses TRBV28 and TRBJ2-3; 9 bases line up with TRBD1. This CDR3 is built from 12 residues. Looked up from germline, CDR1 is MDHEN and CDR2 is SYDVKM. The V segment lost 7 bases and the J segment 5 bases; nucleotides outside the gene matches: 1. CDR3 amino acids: CASMTGGDTQYF. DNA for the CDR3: TGTGCCAGCATGACAGGGGGAGATACGCAGTATTTT.

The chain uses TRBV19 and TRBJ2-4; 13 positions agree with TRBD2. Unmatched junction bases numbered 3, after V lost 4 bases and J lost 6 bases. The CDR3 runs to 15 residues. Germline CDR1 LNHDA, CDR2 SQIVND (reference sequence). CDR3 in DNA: TGTGCCAGTAGTAGGACTAGCGGGAGAGTAAACATTCAGTACTTC. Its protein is CASSRTSGRVNIQYF.

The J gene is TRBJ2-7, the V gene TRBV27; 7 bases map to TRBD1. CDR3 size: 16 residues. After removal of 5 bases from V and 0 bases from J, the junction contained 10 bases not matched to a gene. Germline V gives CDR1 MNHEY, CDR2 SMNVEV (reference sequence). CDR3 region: CASSPGSGTASYEQYF. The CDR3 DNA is TGTGCCAGCAGTCCAGGGTCCGGGACAGCCTCCTACGAGCAGTACTTC.

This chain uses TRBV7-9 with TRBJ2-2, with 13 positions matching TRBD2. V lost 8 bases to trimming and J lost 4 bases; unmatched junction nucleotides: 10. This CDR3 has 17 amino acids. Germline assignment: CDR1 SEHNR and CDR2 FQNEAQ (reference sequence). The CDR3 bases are TGTGCCAGCCTATCCGGGACTAGCGGGACGAGCACCGGGGAGCTGTTTTTT. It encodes CASLSGTSGTSTGELFF.

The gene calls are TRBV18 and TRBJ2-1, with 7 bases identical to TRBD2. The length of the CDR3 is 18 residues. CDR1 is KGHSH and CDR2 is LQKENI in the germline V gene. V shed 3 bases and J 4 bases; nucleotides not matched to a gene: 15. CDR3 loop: CASSPSISPSGPYNEQFF. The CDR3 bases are TGTGCCAGCTCACCCTCGATCAGCCCTAGCGGCCCATACAATGAGCAGTTCTTC. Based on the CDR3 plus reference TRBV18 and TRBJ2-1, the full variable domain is NAGVMQNPRHLVRRRGQEARLRCSPMKGHSHVYWYRQLPEEGLKFMVYLQKENIIDESGMPKERFSAEFPKEGPSILRIQQVVRGDSAAYFCASSPSISPSGPYNEQFFGPGTRLTVL.

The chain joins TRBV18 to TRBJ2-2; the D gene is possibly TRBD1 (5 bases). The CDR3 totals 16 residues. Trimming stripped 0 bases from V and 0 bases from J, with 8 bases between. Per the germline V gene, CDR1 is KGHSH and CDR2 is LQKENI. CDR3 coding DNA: TGTGCCAGCTCACCACCTCTGGGGCCGAACACCGGGGAGCTGTTTTTT. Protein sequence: CASSPPLGPNTGELFF.

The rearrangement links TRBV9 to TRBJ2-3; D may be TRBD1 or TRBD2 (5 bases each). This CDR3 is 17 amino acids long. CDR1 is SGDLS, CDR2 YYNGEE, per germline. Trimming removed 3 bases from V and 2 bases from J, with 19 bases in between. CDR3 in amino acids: CASSARTGTKNTDTQYF. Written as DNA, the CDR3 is TGTGCCAGCAGCGCCCGAACCGGGACGAAAAACACAGATACGCAGTATTTT.